Below, one TCR beta chain is given with its context. Trimming cost V 6 bases and J 1 base, with 13 bases left between them. Germline V CDR1 and CDR2: MDHEN, SYDVKM. The CDR3 totals 15 residues. This specimen belongs to a study of blood T cell repertoires in COVID-19. Overall study context: The origin of the acute and convalescent COVID-19 samples was the United States, Italy and Spain. PBMCs, B-cell-depleted T cells, or T cells were the source of the cDNA or gDNA that made up the material.

Original processing notes: Amplifying reference gene primers gave estimates of nucleated cell counts. The assay was immunoSEQ multiplex PCR, and TCRdb's table has in-frame clones only and misses some. From that table come the V and J calls and clone size; the DNA was used to work out D and trimming. The sample consists of about 68,000 clones, roughly 88% of them appearing once. The source of this sequence is a man aged 25-45 years with acute or convalescent COVID-19. The chain carries TRBV28 and TRBJ1-3; possibly TRBD1 for D (6 bases). Sequenced input: peripheral blood. CDR3 region: CASSKPRGSGNTIYF. The CDR3 nucleotides are TGTGCCAGCAGCAAACCCAGGGGTTCTGGAAACACCATATATTTT.